The 21 T cell receptor beta chains given below trace back to one sample, sequenced in a study of blood T cell repertoires in COVID-19. Only in-frame clones appear in the TCRdb table, and some are missing; sequencing was by immunoSEQ multiplex PCR. The table records approximately 200,000 clones, approximately 87% of them present only once. Sequencing was done on a sample of peripheral blood. The receptors stem from a woman aged 45 to 65 with acute or convalescent COVID-19.

The genes are TRBV19 and TRBJ2-1; 14 positions agree with TRBD2. The trim removed 1 base at V and 12 bases at J, leaving 5 bases unmatched. Germline loops: CDR1 LNHDA, CDR2 SQIVND (reference sequence). The CDR3 is made up of 15 amino acids. CDR3 nucleotides: TGTGCCAGTAGTATAGGGGGACTAGCGGGGGTGCGGCAGTTCTTC. It encodes CASSIGGLAGVRQFF.

The chain links TRBV19 to TRBJ2-5; D perhaps matches TRBD2 (7 bases). V was trimmed by 4 bases and J by 2 bases, leaving 11 bases between them. Germline CDR1 is LNHDA and CDR2 is SQIVND (reference sequence). This CDR3 is built from 14 residues. CDR3 nucleotide sequence: TGTGCCAGTAGTACGGGGGGCAATCAAGAGACCCAGTACTTC. It specifies CASSTGGNQETQYF.

Note on this clone: Different DNA sequences within this sample yield the same CDR3. The rearrangement joins TRBV19 to TRBJ1-2; tentatively, D is TRBD1 (6 bases). CDR1 and CDR2 from the germline V gene are LNHDA and SQIVND (reference sequence). The ends were cut back, 6 bases at V and 2 bases at J, with 7 bases in the middle. CDR3 size: 12 residues. Written as DNA, the CDR3 is TGTGCCAGTAGGCAGGGGAACTATGGCTACACCTTC. This sequence encodes CASRQGNYGYTF.

The chain carries TRBV4-2 and TRBJ2-1; 12 bases agree with TRBD2. Germline assignment: CDR1 LGHNA and CDR2 YNFKEQ. J lost 8 bases, V lost 1 base, and 0 bases had no gene match. The CDR3 consists of 14 residues. Written as DNA, the CDR3 is TGTGCCAGCAGCCAAGGGACTAGCGGGGATGAGCAGTTCTTC. Translating it yields CASSQGTSGDEQFF.

This chain links TRBV6-5 with TRBJ1-5; D might be TRBD1 (5 bases). The ends were cut back, 8 bases at V and 6 bases at J, with 11 bases in the middle. The CDR3 is 12 residues long. Germline CDR1 MNHEY, CDR2 SVGAGI. Written as DNA, the CDR3 is TGTGCCAGCGGGGGAGGAGGTCAGCCCCAGCATTTT. Translated: CASGGGGQPQHF.

The genes are TRBV6-5 and TRBJ2-7; 7 nucleotides match TRBD1. This CDR3 is built from 15 residues. Unmatched junction bases numbered 7, after V lost 5 bases and J lost 0 bases. In germline, CDR1 is MNHEY, CDR2 SVGAGI. The CDR3 DNA reads TGTGCCAGCAGTCCAGGGACAGTGAGCTCCTACGAGCAGTACTTC. Protein sequence: CASSPGTVSSYEQYF.

The chain links TRBV7-8 to TRBJ1-2; the match to TRBD1 covers 7 bases. The CDR3 contains 15 residues. With 5 bases clipped from V and 0 bases from J, the junction kept 6 bases outside the gene matches. Germline V gives CDR1 SGHVS, CDR2 FQNEAQ. The CDR3 region has the DNA TGTGCCAGCAGCCCTAGGGACAGACCTAACTATGGCTACACCTTC. It translates to CASSPRDRPNYGYTF.

This clone was detected once. This chain joins TRBV29-1 and TRBJ2-3; TRBD2 aligns across 13 bases. CDR1 is SQVTM and CDR2 is ANQGSEA in the germline V gene. The CDR3 runs to 14 residues. J was trimmed by 4 bases and V by 4 bases; bases with no gene match: 2. The CDR3 loop is CSVGGLAGPDTQYF. The CDR3 DNA reads as TGCAGCGTTGGGGGACTAGCGGGACCAGATACGCAGTATTTT.

J is TRBJ1-1 and V is TRBV19, with 7 bases that match TRBD1. CDR1 is LNHDA and CDR2 is SQIVND in the germline V gene (reference sequence). Germline trimming cut 0 bases from V and 5 bases from J; bases unmatched to any gene: 6. The CDR3 extends over 15 amino acids. The CDR3 DNA follows: TGTGCCAGTAGTATAGAAGGGGGCGCGGAAACTGAAGCTTTCTTT. Its translation: CASSIEGGAETEAFF.

The V gene is TRBV7-3, the J gene TRBJ2-1; 10 bases match TRBD2. The trim removed 2 bases at V and 9 bases at J, leaving 10 bases unmatched. Germline V lookup: CDR1 SGHTA, CDR2 FQGTGA. This CDR3 has 16 residues. Here the CDR3 DNA reads TGTGCCAGCAGCTTACTAAGCGGGGGGGCCGGTAGTGAGCAGTTCTTC. This codes for CASSLLSGGAGSEQFF.

The rearrangement joins TRBV6-2 or TRBV6-3 to TRBJ1-1; D uncertain. Germline values: CDR1 MNHEY, CDR2 SVGEGT. This CDR3 is 12 amino acids long. The V end was cut by 6 bases, the J end by 3 bases, with 8 bases between. CDR3 sequence (DNA): TGTGCCAGCAGCTGGAGGGACACTGAAGCTTTCTTT. This sequence encodes CASSWRDTEAFF.

V is TRBV7-2 and J is TRBJ1-2; the D is unclear. The CDR3 has 14 amino acids. V dropped 0 bases and J dropped 8 bases, with 13 bases sitting between them. The germline gives CDR1 SGHTA, CDR2 FQGNSA. CDR3 DNA sequence: TGTGCCAGCAGCTTAGCAAACAGCCTGGTAGGCTACACCTTC. It encodes CASSLANSLVGYTF.

This chain links TRBV28 with TRBJ1-1; the D gene is possibly TRBD1 (6 bases). The CDR3 covers 16 residues. The germline V gene encodes CDR1 MDHEN and CDR2 SYDVKM. Trimming took 2 bases from V and 4 from J, leaving 17 bases between them. CDR3 sequence (DNA): TGTGCCAGCAGTTTAACAGGGCCTCGTCATGGCACTGAAGCTTTCTTT. Translated, it gives CASSLTGPRHGTEAFF.

This clone is a singleton in its sample. The rearrangement uses TRBV6-5 and TRBJ1-5; D is undetermined. The CDR3 contains 15 residues. Per the germline V gene, CDR1 is MNHEY and CDR2 is SVGAGI. V was clipped by 5 bases and J by 4 bases, with 15 bases between them. CDR3 loop: CASSPQPQKNQPQHF. The CDR3 DNA reads TGTGCCAGCAGTCCACAACCTCAGAAAAATCAGCCCCAGCATTTT.

The rearrangement joins TRBV7-9 to TRBJ1-1; 8 nucleotides agree with TRBD1. The CDR3 totals 13 residues. J lost 8 bases, V lost 2 bases, and 4 bases had no gene match. Looked up from germline, CDR1 is SEHNR and CDR2 is FQNEAQ (reference sequence). The CDR3 here is CASSLNRDREAFF. The CDR3 coding sequence is TGTGCCAGCAGCTTAAATCGGGACAGGGAAGCTTTCTTT.

The chain is built from TRBV11-3 and TRBJ1-4; no firm D call. Germline values: CDR1 SGHNT, CDR2 YENEEA. V was clipped by 4 bases and J by 8 bases, with 11 bases between them. The CDR3 is 13 amino acids. In nucleotides, the CDR3 is TGTGCCAGCAGCTCGGTACCGGGGGAAAAACTGTTTTTT. This gives the protein CASSSVPGEKLFF. Full variable domain (missing parts from reference TRBV11-3 and TRBJ1-4): EAGVVQSPRYKIIEKKQPVAFWCNPISGHNTLYWYLQNLGQGPELLIRYENEEAVDDSQLPKDRFSAERLKGVDSTLKIQPAELGDSAVYLCASSSVPGEKLFFGSGTQLSVL.

The chain recombines TRBV5-5 with TRBJ1-4; 10 positions agree with TRBD1. The CDR3 covers 16 residues. J was trimmed by 0 bases and V by 4 bases; bases with no gene match: 3. Per the germline V gene, CDR1 is SGHKS and CDR2 is YYEKEE (reference sequence). The CDR3 DNA follows: TGTGCCAGCAGCCTGGGACAGGGGACAACTAATGAAAAACTGTTTTTT. Residues: CASSLGQGTTNEKLFF. The whole variable domain, filled in from reference TRBV5-5 and TRBJ1-4, reads DAGVTQSPTHLIKTRGQQVTLRCSPISGHKSVSWYQQVLGQGPQFIFQYYEKEERGRGNFPDRFSARQFPNYSSELNVNALLLGDSALYLCASSLGQGTTNEKLFFGSGTQLSVL.

The chain has TRBV24-1 and TRBJ2-4; 11 bases fit TRBD2. Germline V lookup: CDR1 KGHDR, CDR2 SFDVKD. Unmatched junction bases numbered 11, after V lost 4 bases and J lost 7 bases. This CDR3 is 17 amino acids long. The CDR3 DNA reads as TGTGCCACCAGTGAGGGGTTAATAGCGGGGGGGCGCAACATTCAGTACTTC. Amino acid sequence: CATSEGLIAGGRNIQYF.

V is TRBV30 and J is TRBJ2-7; 7 bases are shared with TRBD2. V lost 7 bases and J lost 6; bases outside the gene matches: 6. This CDR3 has 11 amino acids. Germline lookup yields CDR1 GTSNPN and CDR2 SVGIG (reference sequence). The CDR3 nucleotides are TGTGCCTACGCGGGGGACTCCGAGCAGTACTTC. This translates into CAYAGDSEQYF.

This clone was seen once. This CDR3 reads CASSPTSGFNTDTQYF. The CDR3 DNA reads as TGTGCCAGCAGCCCGACTAGCGGGTTCAATACAGATACGCAGTATTTT. V and J are TRBV9 and TRBJ2-3; 10 bases match TRBD2. There are 16 residues in the CDR3. Germline CDR1 and CDR2: SGDLS and YYNGEE. Trimming cost V 4 bases and J 3 bases; bases outside gene matches: 8.

The chain links TRBV27 to TRBJ2-2, with 7 bases identical to TRBD2. V shed 2 bases, J shed 5 bases, and the junction held 5 bases outside the gene matches. From germline, CDR1 is MNHEY and CDR2 SMNVEV (reference sequence). The CDR3 is 15 residues long. The CDR3 DNA reads as TGTGCCAGCAGTTTAAGAGGGCGGGAGACCGGGGAGCTGTTTTTT. This translates into CASSLRGRETGELFF.